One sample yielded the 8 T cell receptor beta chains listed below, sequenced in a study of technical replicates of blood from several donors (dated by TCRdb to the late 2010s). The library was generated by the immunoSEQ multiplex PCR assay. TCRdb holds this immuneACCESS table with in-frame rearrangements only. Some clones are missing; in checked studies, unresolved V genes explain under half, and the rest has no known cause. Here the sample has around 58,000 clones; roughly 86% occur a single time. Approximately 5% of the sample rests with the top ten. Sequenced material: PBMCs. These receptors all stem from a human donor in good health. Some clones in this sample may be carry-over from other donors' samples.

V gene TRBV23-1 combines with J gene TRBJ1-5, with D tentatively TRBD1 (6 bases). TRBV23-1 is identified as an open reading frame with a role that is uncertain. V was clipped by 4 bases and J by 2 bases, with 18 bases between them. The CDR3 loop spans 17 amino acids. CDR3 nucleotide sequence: TGCGCCAGCAGTCGTGACAGGACCTGTAGCGGCAATCAGCCCCAGCATTTT. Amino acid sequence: CASSRDRTCSGNQPQHF.

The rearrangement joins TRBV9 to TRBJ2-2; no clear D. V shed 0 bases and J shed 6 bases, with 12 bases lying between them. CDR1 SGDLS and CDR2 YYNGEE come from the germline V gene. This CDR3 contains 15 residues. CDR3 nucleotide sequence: TGTGCCAGCAGCGTAGATGGCTTTCAACCCGGGGAGCTGTTTTTT. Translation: CASSVDGFQPGELFF.

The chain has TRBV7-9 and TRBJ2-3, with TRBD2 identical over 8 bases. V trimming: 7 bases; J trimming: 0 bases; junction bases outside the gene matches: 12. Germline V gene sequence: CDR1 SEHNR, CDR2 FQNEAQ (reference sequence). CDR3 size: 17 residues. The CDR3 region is CASIGPGAGASTDTQYF. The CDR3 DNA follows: TGTGCCAGCATCGGTCCAGGAGCGGGGGCAAGCACAGATACGCAGTATTTT.

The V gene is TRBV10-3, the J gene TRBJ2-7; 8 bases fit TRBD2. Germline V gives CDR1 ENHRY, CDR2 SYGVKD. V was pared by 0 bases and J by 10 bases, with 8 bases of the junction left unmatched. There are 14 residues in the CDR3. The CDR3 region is CAISESGRGAAQYF. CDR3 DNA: TGTGCCATCAGTGAGTCGGGGCGGGGGGCGGCCCAGTACTTC.

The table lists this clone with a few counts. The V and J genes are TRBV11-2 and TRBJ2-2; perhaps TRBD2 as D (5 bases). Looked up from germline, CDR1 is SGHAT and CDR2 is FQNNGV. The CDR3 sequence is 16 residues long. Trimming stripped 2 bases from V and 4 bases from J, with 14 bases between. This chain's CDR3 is CASSLFSRVPTGELFF. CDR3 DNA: TGTGCCAGCAGCTTATTCTCGAGGGTTCCCACCGGGGAGCTGTTTTTT.

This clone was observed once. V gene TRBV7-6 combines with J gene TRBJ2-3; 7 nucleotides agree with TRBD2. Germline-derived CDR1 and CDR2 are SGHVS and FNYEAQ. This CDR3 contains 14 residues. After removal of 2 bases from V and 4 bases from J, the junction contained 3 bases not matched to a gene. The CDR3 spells CASSLQRGADTQYF. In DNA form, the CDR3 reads TGTGCCAGCAGCTTACAGCGGGGTGCAGATACGCAGTATTTT.

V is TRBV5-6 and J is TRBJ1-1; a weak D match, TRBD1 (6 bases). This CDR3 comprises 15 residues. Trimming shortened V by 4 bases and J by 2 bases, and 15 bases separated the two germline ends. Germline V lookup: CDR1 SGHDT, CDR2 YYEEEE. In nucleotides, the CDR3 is TGTGCCAGCAGCCGTTGGACAGTCTCTAACACTGAAGCTTTCTTT. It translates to CASSRWTVSNTEAFF.

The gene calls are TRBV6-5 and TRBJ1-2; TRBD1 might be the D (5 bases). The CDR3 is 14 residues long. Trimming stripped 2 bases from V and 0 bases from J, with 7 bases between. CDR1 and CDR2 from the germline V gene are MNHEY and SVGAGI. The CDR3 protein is CASSYGAPNYGYTF. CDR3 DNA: TGTGCCAGCAGTTACGGGGCTCCTAACTATGGCTACACCTTC.